This T cell receptor (beta chain) was identified in a study of CD8 T cells in ankylosing spondylitis. This clonotype was recorded a few times. For TCR beta, libraries came from quantitative 5'-RACE with molecular barcodes. TCRdb fed the 5' RACE reads into MiXCR, producing one record per CDR3 protein. This sample carries 250,000 to 350,000 distinct CDR3 sequences, around 20% of them seen once, and the ten largest clones take 3.5%. This CDR3 spans 14 amino acids. V gave up 3 bases and J gave up 6 bases; unmatched junction bases: 5. This receptor was obtained from a female donor with ankylosing spondylitis or in good health (not recorded which). The chain joins TRBV12-3 or TRBV12-4 to TRBJ1-5; 7 positions match TRBD1. The sequenced material came from blood, either unsorted or a sorted T cell fraction (not recorded which). The CDR3, as DNA: TGTGCCAGCAGTTTGGGCGGGGACAGTCAGCCCCAGCATTTT. Protein sequence: CASSLGGDSQPQHF.